The 32 T cell receptor beta chains below come from one sample, sequenced in a study of high-grade serous ovarian cancer treatment subgroups. The tumor samples were collected prior to definitive surgery or chemotherapy. Using immunoSEQ multiplex PCR, the repertoire was profiled, and TCRdb retains in-frame clones only, with some absent. Of 18,000 or so clones listed, around 79% are singletons. The sample consisted of tumor tissue. The receptors stem from a human donor with high-grade serous ovarian cancer.

CDR3 residues: CASSRGQGLTGELFF. In DNA form, the CDR3 reads TGTGCCAGCAGCCGTGGACAGGGGCTCACCGGGGAGCTGTTTTTT. The chain employs TRBV6-6 and TRBJ2-2, with 9 positions matching TRBD1. With 6 bases clipped from V and 4 bases from J, the junction kept 6 bases outside the gene matches. The CDR3 has 15 amino acids. Germline V lookup: CDR1 MNHNY, CDR2 SVGAGI (reference sequence).

V usage is TRBV5-1 and J usage is TRBJ2-7; the D is unclear. Looked up from germline, CDR1 is SGHRS and CDR2 is YFSETQ. CDR3 size: 11 residues. V was cut by 0 bases and J by 5 bases, with 3 bases left in between. As DNA, the CDR3 is TGCGCCAGCAGCTTGGGGAACGAGCAGTACTTC. Translated: CASSLGNEQYF. The whole variable domain, filled in from reference TRBV5-1 and TRBJ2-7, reads KAGVTQTPRYLIKTRGQQVTLSCSPISGHRSVSWYQQTPGQGLQFLFEYFSETQRNKGNFPGRFSGRQFSNSRSEMNVSTLELGDSALYLCASSLGNEQYFGPGTRLTVT.

This clone appeared a single time. CDR3 bases: TGTGCCAGCAGCTTAGGGGGCGCGGGACGCTATGGGAATGAGCAGTTCTTC. As protein: CASSLGGAGRYGNEQFF. This sequence joins TRBV7-8 and TRBJ2-1; D may be TRBD2 (6 bases). V lost 1 base and J 7 bases, leaving 20 bases between the germline ends. Germline V gene data show CDR1 as SGHVS and CDR2 as FQNEAQ. The CDR3 is 17 amino acids.

The chain couples TRBV28 to TRBJ2-3, with TRBD2 as a possible D gene (5 bases). CDR3 length equals 13 residues. The germline V gene encodes CDR1 MDHEN and CDR2 SYDVKM. V lost 5 bases to trimming and J lost 6 bases, with 12 bases between them. In DNA form, the CDR3 reads TGTGCCAGCAGTGCCGGCGGGTGGGATACGCAGTATTTT. As protein: CASSAGGWDTQYF.

The chain has TRBV6-1 and TRBJ2-7; D is undetermined. This CDR3 has 13 amino acids. V was shortened by 11 bases and J by 4 bases, with 18 bases between the two germline ends. CDR1 and CDR2 from the germline V gene are MNHNS and SASEGT. The CDR3 region has the DNA TGTGCCGTTGGACGGGTCGAACTTTACGAGCAGTACTTC. Its translation is CAVGRVELYEQYF.

The J gene is TRBJ1-1, the V gene TRBV7-9; no clear D gene. CDR3 length equals 13 residues. Trimming took off 9 bases at V and 0 bases at J, with 11 bases between the two ends. Germline lookup yields CDR1 SEHNR and CDR2 FQNEAQ (reference sequence). Here the CDR3 DNA reads TGTGCCAGTAAAAGGACCGTGAACACTGAAGCTTTCTTT. It encodes CASKRTVNTEAFF.

The chain uses TRBV28 and TRBJ2-2; weak D call: TRBD2 (7 bases). Trimming took 7 bases from V and 3 from J, leaving 18 bases between them. The CDR3 loop spans 16 amino acids. The germline V gene has CDR1 MDHEN and CDR2 SYDVKM. The CDR3 nucleotides are TGTGCCAGCACCTTGGGGTGGGGGGGCGACACCGGGGAGCTGTTTTTT. Translating gives CASTLGWGGDTGELFF.

The chain carries TRBV10-3 and TRBJ1-3, with D possibly being TRBD1 (6 bases). V was shortened by 2 bases and J by 0 bases, with 8 bases between the two germline ends. This CDR3 comprises 15 residues. CDR1 and CDR2 (germline): ENHRY, SYGVKD. CDR3: CAISEGTTSGNTIYF. Here the CDR3 DNA reads TGTGCCATCAGTGAGGGGACAACCTCTGGAAACACCATATATTTT.

This clone showed up just a few times. The chain is built from TRBV19 and TRBJ1-5; 9 bases fit TRBD1. The CDR3 extends over 15 amino acids. V was pared by 7 bases and J by 7 bases, with 11 bases of the junction left unmatched. Germline values: CDR1 LNHDA, CDR2 SQIVND (reference sequence). The CDR3 reads CASTEGGQGGQPQHF. The CDR3 nucleotides are TGTGCCAGTACCGAAGGGGGACAGGGCGGACAGCCCCAGCATTTT.

The rearrangement joins TRBV7-3 to TRBJ2-5, with no clear D. Per germline, CDR1 SGHTA and CDR2 FQGTGA. CDR3 size: 13 residues. The ends were cut back, 2 bases at V and 2 bases at J, with 6 bases in the middle. The CDR3 DNA reads TGTGCCAGCAGCTTAGGCAGACAAGAGACCCAGTACTTC. It is translated as CASSLGRQETQYF.

The table lists this clone with a count of one. The rearrangement links TRBV7-2 to TRBJ2-7, with 9 bases fitting TRBD2. The CDR3 extends over 15 amino acids. Germline CDR1 SGHTA, CDR2 FQGNSA. Trimming took 3 bases from V and 7 from J; bases not matched to a gene: 10. Written as DNA, the CDR3 is TGTGCCAGCAGCTTCTCTAGCGGGGCCAAGGGGGAGCAGTACTTC. It is translated as CASSFSSGAKGEQYF.

This rearrangement joins TRBV19 to TRBJ2-1; TRBD1 or TRBD2 may be the D gene (5 bases each). The CDR3 has 14 amino acids. With 8 bases removed from V and 2 bases from J, the gap between germline ends came to 13 bases. The V gene's germline CDR1 is LNHDA and CDR2 SQIVND (reference sequence). This CDR3 reads CASGSSGPYNEQFF. As DNA, the CDR3 is TGTGCCAGTGGGTCTTCGGGGCCCTACAATGAGCAGTTCTTC.

CDR3 amino acids: CSVVGTNTEAFF. CDR3 coding DNA: TGCAGCGTTGTGGGCACGAACACTGAAGCTTTCTTT. The V gene is TRBV29-1, the J gene TRBJ1-1, with D hard to call. Germline assignment: CDR1 SQVTM and CDR2 ANQGSEA. The CDR3 sequence is 12 residues long. V gave up 4 bases and J gave up 1 base, with 7 bases separating them.

The chain is built from TRBV11-3 and TRBJ2-7, with TRBD1 as a possible D gene (6 bases). The CDR3 length is 14 residues. Germline-derived CDR1 and CDR2 are SGHNT and YENEEA. Trimming left V 3 bases short and J 6 bases short, with 15 bases between. The CDR3 nucleotides are TGTGCCAGCAGCTTCATGCAGGGGCCCGGCGAGCAGTACTTC. This gives the protein CASSFMQGPGEQYF.

The rearrangement joins TRBV6-1 to TRBJ2-7, with a tentative D call TRBD1 (7 bases). V shed 6 bases and J shed 2 bases, with 17 bases lying between them. CDR3 length: 15 residues. Germline CDR1 is MNHNS and CDR2 is SASEGT. The CDR3 nucleotides read TGTGCCAGCAGAGGGGGCGGGACGGTTACCTACGAGCAGTACTTC. Its protein product is CASRGGGTVTYEQYF.

The rearrangement uses TRBV13 and TRBJ2-1; D gene uncertain. V gave up 0 bases and J gave up 2 bases, with 11 bases separating them. This CDR3 is built from 16 residues. Germline values: CDR1 PRHDT, CDR2 FYEKMQ (reference sequence). CDR3 amino acids: CASSLGQAFAYNEQFF. CDR3 sequence (DNA): TGTGCCAGCAGCTTAGGGCAGGCGTTCGCCTACAATGAGCAGTTCTTC.

The chain is built from TRBV6-1 and TRBJ2-1, with no clear D. Trimming took off 4 bases at V and 2 bases at J, with 12 bases between the two ends. Germline V gene data show CDR1 as MNHNS and CDR2 as SASEGT. The CDR3 has 15 residues. The CDR3, as DNA: TGTGCCAGCAGTGCAGTAGAGTATACCTACAATGAGCAGTTCTTC. Amino acid sequence: CASSAVEYTYNEQFF.

V and J are TRBV7-9 and TRBJ1-1; D gene unclear. V dropped 5 bases and J dropped 6 bases, with 10 bases sitting between them. CDR3 length: 12 residues. Germline values: CDR1 SEHNR, CDR2 FQNEAQ (reference sequence). CDR3 loop: CASSPMWSEAFF. CDR3 sequence (DNA): TGTGCCAGCAGCCCAATGTGGTCTGAAGCTTTCTTT.

The CDR3 reads CASRFGGLNTEAFF. CDR3 DNA: TGCGCCAGCAGGTTTGGAGGGTTGAACACTGAAGCTTTCTTT. The chain carries TRBV4-1 and TRBJ1-1; D is unresolved. Germline assignment: CDR1 MGHRA and CDR2 YSYEKL. The CDR3 totals 14 residues. The V end was cut by 6 bases, the J end by 0 bases, with 11 bases between.

The V gene is TRBV28, the J gene TRBJ2-2, with no clear D. This CDR3 has 13 residues. The V and J ends lost 3 bases and 8 bases respectively, with 10 bases between them. CDR1 is MDHEN and CDR2 is SYDVKM in the germline V gene. This CDR3 reads CASSLPPLGELFF. The CDR3 DNA reads TGTGCCAGCAGTTTGCCCCCATTAGGGGAGCTGTTTTTT.

V gene TRBV6-5 combines with J gene TRBJ2-5; 13 bases agree with TRBD2. The DNA end is a closer match to TRBJ2-7, so the J assignment may be wrong. CDR1 MNHEY and CDR2 SVGAGI come from the germline V gene. This CDR3 is 16 amino acids long. The CDR3 coding sequence is TGTGCCAGCAGTTACTCAAGGACTAGCGGGAGTTACGAGCAGTACTTC. Protein sequence: CASSYSRTSGSYEQYF.

The chain is built from TRBV7-2 and TRBJ2-7; D is unresolved. The V and J ends lost 3 bases and 4 bases respectively, with 10 bases between them. Germline lookup yields CDR1 SGHTA and CDR2 FQGNSA. The CDR3 has 13 amino acids. CDR3 sequence: CASSFGLGYEQYF. CDR3 in DNA: TGTGCCAGCAGCTTCGGTTTAGGATACGAGCAGTACTTC.

The genes are TRBV19 and TRBJ1-2; 9 bases align to TRBD1. The CDR3 sequence is 15 residues long. Germline CDR1 LNHDA, CDR2 SQIVND (reference sequence). Trimming removed 6 bases from V and 4 bases from J; junction bases left unmatched: 9. In nucleotides, the CDR3 is TGTGCCAGTAGCGAAGGACAGGGGCCCTTCTATGGCTACACCTTC. Translating gives CASSEGQGPFYGYTF.

The V gene is TRBV4-1, the J gene TRBJ1-3; D is possibly TRBD1 (5 bases). V lost 2 bases, J lost 0 bases, and 11 bases lay in between. The CDR3 runs to 16 residues. Germline V gene sequence: CDR1 MGHRA, CDR2 YSYEKL. The CDR3 protein is CASSQYRRSSGNTIYF. CDR3 bases: TGCGCCAGCAGCCAATACAGGCGCAGCTCTGGAAACACCATATATTTT.

The CDR3: CASSSQATGETQYF. DNA for the CDR3: TGTGCCAGCAGCTCACAGGCGACGGGGGAGACCCAGTACTTC. The chain carries TRBV5-4 and TRBJ2-5; tentatively, D is TRBD1 or TRBD2 (5 bases each). V gave up 3 bases and J gave up 5 bases, with 14 bases separating them. CDR1 is SGHNT, CDR2 YYREEE, per germline (reference sequence). The CDR3 runs 14 residues.

V and J are TRBV5-1 and TRBJ2-7; unclear D gene. The germline CDR1 and CDR2 sequences are SGHRS and YFSETQ. This CDR3 region has 13 residues. V shed 4 bases and J shed 6 bases, with 14 bases lying between them. For the CDR3, the DNA is TGCGCCAGCAGCGCGGACGTATCTGGCGAGCAGTACTTC. Its protein is CASSADVSGEQYF.

The rearrangement joins TRBV7-2 to TRBJ2-5; D may be TRBD1 (5 bases). CDR3 size: 17 residues. The germline V and J ends were trimmed by 2 bases and 4 bases, with 20 bases remaining between them. Germline V CDR1 and CDR2: SGHTA, FQGNSA. The CDR3 DNA is TGTGCCAGCAGCTTACAGAGCAGGTGGGGCGCAGGAGAGACCCAGTACTTC. Amino acid sequence: CASSLQSRWGAGETQYF.

The chain carries TRBV30 and TRBJ2-2, with 7 bases identical to TRBD2. V trimming: 4 bases; J trimming: 8 bases; junction bases outside the gene matches: 10. CDR3 length equals 14 residues. The V gene's germline CDR1 is GTSNPN and CDR2 SVGIG (reference sequence). The CDR3 spells CAWKGGVGTGELFF. CDR3 bases: TGTGCCTGGAAGGGAGGGGTCGGGACTGGGGAGCTGTTTTTT.

The gene calls are TRBV5-4 and TRBJ2-1; no firm D call. Germline CDR1 and CDR2: SGHNT and YYREEE (reference sequence). The CDR3 loop spans 13 amino acids. The V end lost 1 base, the J end lost 8 bases, and 10 bases lay between the germline ends. For the CDR3, the DNA is TGTGCCAGCAGCTTGTCTATCCGTGATGAGCAGTTCTTC. The encoded protein is CASSLSIRDEQFF.

The chain links TRBV15 to TRBJ2-3; a possible D gene is TRBD1 (6 bases). This CDR3 region has 15 residues. V was pared by 3 bases and J by 1 base, with 11 bases between. Germline-derived CDR1 and CDR2 are LNHNV and YYDKDF (reference sequence). CDR3 in amino acids: CATSSSRGGTDTQYF. CDR3 DNA: TGTGCCACCAGCAGTTCCAGGGGCGGCACAGATACGCAGTATTTT.

This clone was found a few times. The chain couples TRBV11-2 to TRBJ2-5, with TRBD2 identical over 8 bases. Germline V gene data show CDR1 as SGHAT and CDR2 as FQNNGV. Unmatched junction bases numbered 6, after V lost 5 bases and J lost 4 bases. The CDR3 length is 14 residues. The CDR3 sequence: CASSQAGDRETQYF. The CDR3 bases are TGTGCCAGCAGCCAAGCGGGAGACAGAGAGACCCAGTACTTC.

The gene calls are TRBV4-3 and TRBJ2-7, with 7 bases lining up with TRBD1. This CDR3 has 17 residues. V lost 1 base and J lost 2; bases outside the gene matches: 11. Germline CDR1 LGHNA, CDR2 YSLEER. This CDR3 reads CASSQADRANRPYEQYF. The DNA for the CDR3 is TGCGCCAGCAGCCAAGCCGACAGGGCCAATCGTCCCTACGAGCAGTACTTC.